This T cell receptor (beta chain) was sequenced in a study of T cell repertoires in cytomegalovirus infection. On this clonotype itself: It may be a read error: a sequence one base away is much more abundant.

TCRdb analysed the reads with MiXCR anew, one entry per CDR3 protein. The sample has approximately 140,000 distinct CDR3 sequences, less than 9.5% seen once. The CDR3 spans 14 residues. From germline, CDR1 is MNHNY and CDR2 SVGAGI (reference sequence). This clonotype was sampled from a human donor in good health (CMV status not recorded). Some clones in this sample may be carry-over from other donors' samples. This rearrangement joins TRBV6-6 to TRBJ2-1; 10 bases match TRBD1. Source material: PBMCs. The CDR3, as DNA: TGTTCCAGCAGTTACGGGACAGGGGCGGGTGAGCAGTTCTTC. This encodes CSSSYGTGAGEQFF.